The rows below give T cell receptor beta chains drawn from one sample of a study of blood T cell repertoires in COVID-19. TCRdb's copy holds only in-frame clones and misses some; the assay was immunoSEQ multiplex PCR. The sample contains 230,000 or so clones, 85% to 90% of which appear only once. Sequenced material: peripheral blood. These receptors were collected from an older woman with COVID-19, enrolled during active disease. The conserved cysteine and the conserved F or W are not part of the CDR3 here. The order of the fields is J gene, clone size, V gene, D gene, CDR3 protein. The D gene is left open where the match is weak. Expanded clones get a size class; other rows say once, few or many, or leave the size out.

j_call: TRBJ1-2; clone_size: -; v_call: TRBV4-2; d_call: -; cdr3_aa: ASSQDSSGQGSNYGYT
j_call: TRBJ1-1; clone_size: -; v_call: TRBV5-1; d_call: -; cdr3_aa: ASSSMGLPTEAF
j_call: TRBJ1-4; clone_size: -; v_call: TRBV5-8; d_call: -; cdr3_aa: ASSLALTNEKLF
j_call: TRBJ2-2; clone_size: few; v_call: TRBV5-1; d_call: -; cdr3_aa: ASSWRGTGELF
j_call: TRBJ2-1; clone_size: -; v_call: TRBV5-6; d_call: -; cdr3_aa: ASSSPTVTSSYNEQF
j_call: TRBJ1-5; clone_size: -; v_call: TRBV6-5; d_call: -; cdr3_aa: ASDGRDQPQH
j_call: TRBJ2-2; clone_size: -; v_call: TRBV5-6; d_call: TRBD2; cdr3_aa: ASSSYRRGEGGELF
j_call: TRBJ1-1; clone_size: -; v_call: TRBV7-9; d_call: -; cdr3_aa: ASSPTLGGVNTEAF
j_call: TRBJ2-7; clone_size: -; v_call: TRBV18; d_call: TRBD1; cdr3_aa: ASSPSGTAFYEQY
j_call: TRBJ1-4; clone_size: -; v_call: TRBV18; d_call: -; cdr3_aa: ASSPRGRGEKLF
j_call: TRBJ1-6; clone_size: few; v_call: TRBV7-2; d_call: TRBD1; cdr3_aa: ASSSNRGNSPLH
j_call: TRBJ1-2; clone_size: once; v_call: TRBV18; d_call: TRBD1; cdr3_aa: ASSPMTGEAYGYT
j_call: TRBJ1-5; clone_size: -; v_call: TRBV9; d_call: TRBD1; cdr3_aa: ASSVGQGSNQPQH
j_call: TRBJ1-4; clone_size: once; v_call: TRBV5-4; d_call: TRBD1; cdr3_aa: ASSPGTGFNEKLF
j_call: TRBJ2-1; clone_size: -; v_call: TRBV2; d_call: -; cdr3_aa: ASRTGVGGSYNEQF
j_call: TRBJ1-4; clone_size: -; v_call: TRBV4-3; d_call: TRBD1; cdr3_aa: ASSRNPGQGGELF
j_call: TRBJ1-1; clone_size: -; v_call: TRBV3-1/TRBV3-2; d_call: -; cdr3_aa: ASSQDFSTEAF
j_call: TRBJ1-1; clone_size: -; v_call: TRBV2; d_call: TRBD1; cdr3_aa: ASSGTGRLEAF
j_call: TRBJ1-1; clone_size: -; v_call: TRBV4-3; d_call: -; cdr3_aa: ASSQDGSAGRAF
j_call: TRBJ2-7; clone_size: once; v_call: TRBV6-2/TRBV6-3; d_call: -; cdr3_aa: ASSKERYYEQY
j_call: TRBJ1-5; clone_size: -; v_call: TRBV7-8; d_call: -; cdr3_aa: ASSLEVWGPGNQPQH
j_call: TRBJ2-3; clone_size: -; v_call: TRBV10-3; d_call: -; cdr3_aa: AISGGGEDTQY
j_call: TRBJ1-1; clone_size: -; v_call: TRBV6-5; d_call: -; cdr3_aa: ASSLQENTEAF
j_call: TRBJ1-2; clone_size: -; v_call: TRBV7-2; d_call: TRBD1; cdr3_aa: ASSRPPTGVGYT
j_call: TRBJ1-1; clone_size: -; v_call: TRBV23-1; d_call: -; cdr3_aa: ASSHGVSNTEAF
j_call: TRBJ1-2; clone_size: few; v_call: TRBV18; d_call: -; cdr3_aa: ASSPTPLSAPGGYT
j_call: TRBJ2-2; clone_size: once; v_call: TRBV3-1/TRBV3-2; d_call: -; cdr3_aa: ASSLRYRVSNTGELF
j_call: TRBJ2-2; clone_size: -; v_call: TRBV6-6; d_call: TRBD2; cdr3_aa: ASSYSGTGELF
j_call: TRBJ1-4; clone_size: -; v_call: TRBV19; d_call: TRBD1; cdr3_aa: ASSSTGGAEKLF